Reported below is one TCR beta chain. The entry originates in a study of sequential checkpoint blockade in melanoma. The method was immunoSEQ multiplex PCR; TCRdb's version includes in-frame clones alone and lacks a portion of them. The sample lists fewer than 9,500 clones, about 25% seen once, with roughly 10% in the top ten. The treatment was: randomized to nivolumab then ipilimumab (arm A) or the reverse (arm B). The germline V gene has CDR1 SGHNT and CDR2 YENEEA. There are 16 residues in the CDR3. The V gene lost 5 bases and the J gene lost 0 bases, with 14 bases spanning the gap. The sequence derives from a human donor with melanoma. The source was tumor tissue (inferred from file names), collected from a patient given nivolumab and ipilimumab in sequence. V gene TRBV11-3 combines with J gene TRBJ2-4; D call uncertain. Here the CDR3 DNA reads TGTGCCAGCAGCCCCGCGGATCGACTAGCCAAAAACATTCAGTACTTC. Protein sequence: CASSPADRLAKNIQYF.